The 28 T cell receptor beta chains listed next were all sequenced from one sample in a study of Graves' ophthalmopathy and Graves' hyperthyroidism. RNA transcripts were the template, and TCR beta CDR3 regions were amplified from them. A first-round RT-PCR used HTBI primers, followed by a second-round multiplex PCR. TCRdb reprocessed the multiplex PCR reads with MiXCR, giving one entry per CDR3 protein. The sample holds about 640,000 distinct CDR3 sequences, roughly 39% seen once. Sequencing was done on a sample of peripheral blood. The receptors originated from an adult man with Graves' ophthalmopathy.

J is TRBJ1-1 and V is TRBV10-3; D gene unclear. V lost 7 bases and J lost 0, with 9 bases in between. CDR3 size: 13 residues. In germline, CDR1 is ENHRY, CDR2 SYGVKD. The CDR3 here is CAITSALNTEAFF. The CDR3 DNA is TGTGCCATCACTAGCGCCCTGAACACTGAAGCTTTCTTT.

The CDR3 is CASSAGTGSETQYF. For the CDR3, the DNA is TGTGCCAGCAGCGCCGGGACCGGATCGGAGACCCAGTACTTC. The J gene is TRBJ2-5, the V gene TRBV7-9; D possibly uses TRBD1 or TRBD2 (5 bases each). This CDR3 has 14 amino acids. V was cut by 5 bases and J by 5 bases, with 15 bases left in between. Germline V gene lookup returns CDR1 SEHNR and CDR2 FQNEAQ (reference sequence).

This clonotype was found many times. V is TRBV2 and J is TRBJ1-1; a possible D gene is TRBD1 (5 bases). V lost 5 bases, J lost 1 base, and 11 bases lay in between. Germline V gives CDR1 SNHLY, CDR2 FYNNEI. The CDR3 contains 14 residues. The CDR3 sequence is CASSLRVSNTEAFF. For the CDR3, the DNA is TGTGCCAGCAGTCTCAGGGTTTCGAACACTGAAGCTTTCTTT.

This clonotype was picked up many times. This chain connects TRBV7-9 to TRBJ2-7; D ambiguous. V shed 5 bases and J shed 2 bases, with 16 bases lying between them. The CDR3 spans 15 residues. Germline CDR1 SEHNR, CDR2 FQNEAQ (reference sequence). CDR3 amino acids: CASSLQAARAYEQYF. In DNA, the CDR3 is TGTGCCAGCAGCCTACAAGCCGCACGGGCCTACGAGCAGTACTTC.

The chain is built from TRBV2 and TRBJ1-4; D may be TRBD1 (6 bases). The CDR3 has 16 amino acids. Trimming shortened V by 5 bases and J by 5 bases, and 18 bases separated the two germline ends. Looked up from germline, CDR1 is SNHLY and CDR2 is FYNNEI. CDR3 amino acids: CASSTGGRPKNEKLFF. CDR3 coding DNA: TGTGCCAGCAGTACTGGGGGGCGCCCGAAGAATGAAAAACTGTTTTTT.

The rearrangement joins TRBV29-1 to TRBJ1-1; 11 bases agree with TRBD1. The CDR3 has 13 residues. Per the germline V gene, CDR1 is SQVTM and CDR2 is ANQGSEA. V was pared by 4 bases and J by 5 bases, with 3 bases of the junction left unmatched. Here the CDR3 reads CSVAGQGATEAFF. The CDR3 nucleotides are TGCAGCGTTGCTGGACAGGGGGCTACTGAAGCTTTCTTT.

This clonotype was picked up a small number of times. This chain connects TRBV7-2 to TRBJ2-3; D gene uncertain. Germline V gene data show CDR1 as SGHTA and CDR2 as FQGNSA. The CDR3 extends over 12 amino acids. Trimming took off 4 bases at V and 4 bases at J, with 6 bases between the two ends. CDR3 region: CASSSRSDTQYF. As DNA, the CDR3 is TGTGCCAGCAGCTCCCGATCAGATACGCAGTATTTT.

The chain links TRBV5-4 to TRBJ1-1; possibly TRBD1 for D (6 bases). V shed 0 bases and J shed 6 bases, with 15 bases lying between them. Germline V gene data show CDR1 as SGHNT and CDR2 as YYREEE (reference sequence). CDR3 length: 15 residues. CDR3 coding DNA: TGTGCCAGCAGCTTGGAGGGGGGATATGGGGCTGAAGCTTTCTTT. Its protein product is CASSLEGGYGAEAFF. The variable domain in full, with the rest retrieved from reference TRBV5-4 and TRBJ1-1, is ETGVTQSPTHLIKTRGQQVTLRCSSQSGHNTVSWYQQALGQGPQFIFQYYREEENGRGNFPPRFSGLQFPNYSSELNVNALELDDSALYLCASSLEGGYGAEAFFGQGTRLTVV.

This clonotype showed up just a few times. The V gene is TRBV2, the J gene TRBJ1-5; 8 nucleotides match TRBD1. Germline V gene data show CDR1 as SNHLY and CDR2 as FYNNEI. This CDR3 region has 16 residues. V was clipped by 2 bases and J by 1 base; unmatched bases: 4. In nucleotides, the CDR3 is TGTGCCAGCAGTGAAACTGGACAGGGAAGCAATCAGCCCCAGCATTTT. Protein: CASSETGQGSNQPQHF.

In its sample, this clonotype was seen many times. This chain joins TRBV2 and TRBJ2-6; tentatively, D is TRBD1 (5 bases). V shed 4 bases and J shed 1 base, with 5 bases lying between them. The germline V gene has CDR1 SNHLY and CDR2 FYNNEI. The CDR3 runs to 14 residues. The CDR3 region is CASSGQSGANVLTF. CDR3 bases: TGTGCCAGCAGTGGACAGTCTGGGGCCAACGTCCTGACTTTC.

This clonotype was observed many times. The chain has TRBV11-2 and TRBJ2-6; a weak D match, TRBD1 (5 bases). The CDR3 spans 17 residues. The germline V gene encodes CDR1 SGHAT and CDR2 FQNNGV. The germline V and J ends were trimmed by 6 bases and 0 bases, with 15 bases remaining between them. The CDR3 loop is CASRTWGRNSGANVLTF. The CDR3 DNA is TGTGCCAGCAGAACCTGGGGCCGGAACTCTGGGGCCAACGTCCTGACTTTC.

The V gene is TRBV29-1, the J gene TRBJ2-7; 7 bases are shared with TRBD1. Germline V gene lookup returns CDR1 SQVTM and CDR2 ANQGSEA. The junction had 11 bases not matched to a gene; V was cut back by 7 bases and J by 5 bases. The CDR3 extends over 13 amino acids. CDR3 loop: CSATHRDSDEQYF. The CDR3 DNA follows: TGCAGCGCAACCCACCGGGACAGCGACGAGCAGTACTTC.

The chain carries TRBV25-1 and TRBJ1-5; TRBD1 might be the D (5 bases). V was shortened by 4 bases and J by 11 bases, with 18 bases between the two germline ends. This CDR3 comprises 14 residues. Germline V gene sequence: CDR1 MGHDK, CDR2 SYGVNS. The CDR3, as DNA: TGTGCCAGCAGTGTCCGACAGCATAGGGAGACCCAGCATTTT. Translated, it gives CASSVRQHRETQHF. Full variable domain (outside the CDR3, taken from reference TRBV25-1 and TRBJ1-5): EADIYQTPRYLVIGTGKKITLECSQTMGHDKMYWYQQDPGMELHLIHYSYGVNSTEKGDLSSESTVSRIRTEHFPLTLESARPSHTSQYLCASSVRQHRETQHFGDGTRLSIL.

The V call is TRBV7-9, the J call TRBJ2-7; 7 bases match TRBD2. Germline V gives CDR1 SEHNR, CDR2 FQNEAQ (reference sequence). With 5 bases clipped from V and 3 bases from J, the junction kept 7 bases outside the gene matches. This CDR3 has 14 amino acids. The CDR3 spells CASSLLASHYEQYF. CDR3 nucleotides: TGTGCCAGCAGCCTACTAGCGAGCCACTACGAGCAGTACTTC.

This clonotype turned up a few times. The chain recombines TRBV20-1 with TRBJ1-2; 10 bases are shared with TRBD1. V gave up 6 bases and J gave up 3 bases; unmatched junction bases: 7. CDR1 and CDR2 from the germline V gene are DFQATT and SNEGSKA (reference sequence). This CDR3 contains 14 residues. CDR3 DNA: TGCAGTGCAAGTAGACAGGGGGCGGACTATGGCTACACCTTC. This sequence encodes CSASRQGADYGYTF.

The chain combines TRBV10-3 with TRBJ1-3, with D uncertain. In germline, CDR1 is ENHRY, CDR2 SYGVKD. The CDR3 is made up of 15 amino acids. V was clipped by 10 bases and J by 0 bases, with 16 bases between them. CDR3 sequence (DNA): TGTGCCAGCAGGACCACAGTCAGCTCTGGAAACACCATATATTTT. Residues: CASRTTVSSGNTIYF.

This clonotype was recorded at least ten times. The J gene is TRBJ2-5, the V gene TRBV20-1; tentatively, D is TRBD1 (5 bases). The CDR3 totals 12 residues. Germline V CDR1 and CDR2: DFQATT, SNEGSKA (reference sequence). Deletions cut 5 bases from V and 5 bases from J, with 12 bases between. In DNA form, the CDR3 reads TGCAGTGCTGCAGGGCTTGGGGAGACCCAGTACTTC. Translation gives CSAAGLGETQYF.

CDR3 DNA: TGTGCCTCTGCCTGGACAGGGACCCAGTACTTC. Its protein is CASAWTGTQYF. The genes are TRBV10-3 and TRBJ2-5; 7 bases map to TRBD1. V dropped 11 bases and J dropped 7; count of bases not matched to a gene: 7. The CDR3 extends over 11 amino acids. Germline CDR1 ENHRY, CDR2 SYGVKD.

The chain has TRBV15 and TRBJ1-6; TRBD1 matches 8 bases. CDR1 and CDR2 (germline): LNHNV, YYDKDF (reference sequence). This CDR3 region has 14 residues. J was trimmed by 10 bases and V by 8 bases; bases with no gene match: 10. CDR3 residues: CATADLQGESPLHF. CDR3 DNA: TGTGCCACCGCGGACCTACAGGGGGAATCACCCCTCCACTTT.

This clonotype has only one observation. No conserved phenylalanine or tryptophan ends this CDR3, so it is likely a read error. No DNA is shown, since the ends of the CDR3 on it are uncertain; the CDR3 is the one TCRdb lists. CDR3 in amino acids: CSAYRVDA. The chain uses TRBV20-1 and TRBJ2-6; the table gives TRBD1 as D, unverified against the DNA. Germline V gene data show CDR1 as DFQATT and CDR2 as SNEGSKA (reference sequence). 8 amino acids form the CDR3, both terminal residues included.

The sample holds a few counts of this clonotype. CDR3 DNA sequence: TGTGCCAGCAGCTTGGCCGGACTAGCGGGGAGCACAGATACGCAGTATTTT. This codes for CASSLAGLAGSTDTQYF. The chain employs TRBV5-7 and TRBJ2-3, with 12 bases matching TRBD2. TRBV5-7 is flagged as an ORF with uncertain function. The J segment lost 0 bases and the V segment lost 0 bases, leaving 2 bases of the junction unmatched. This CDR3 has 17 residues.

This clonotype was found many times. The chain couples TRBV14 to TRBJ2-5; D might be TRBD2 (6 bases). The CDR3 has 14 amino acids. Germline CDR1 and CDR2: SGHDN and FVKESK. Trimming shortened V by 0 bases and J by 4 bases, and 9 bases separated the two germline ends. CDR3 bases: TGTGCCAGCAGCCAAGATTGGGACTCAGAGACCCAGTACTTC. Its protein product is CASSQDWDSETQYF. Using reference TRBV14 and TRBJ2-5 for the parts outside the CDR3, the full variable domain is EAGVTQFPSHSVIEKGQTVTLRCDPISGHDNLYWYRRVMGKEIKFLLHFVKESKQDESGMPNNRFLAERTGGTYSTLKVQPAELEDSGVYFCASSQDWDSETQYFGPGTRLLVL.

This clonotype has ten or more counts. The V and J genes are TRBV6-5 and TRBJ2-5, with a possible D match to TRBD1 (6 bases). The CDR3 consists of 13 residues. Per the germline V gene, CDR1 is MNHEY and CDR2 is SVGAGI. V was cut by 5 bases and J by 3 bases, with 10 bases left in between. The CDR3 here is CASSTWTEETQYF. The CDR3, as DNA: TGTGCCAGCAGTACGTGGACAGAAGAGACCCAGTACTTC.

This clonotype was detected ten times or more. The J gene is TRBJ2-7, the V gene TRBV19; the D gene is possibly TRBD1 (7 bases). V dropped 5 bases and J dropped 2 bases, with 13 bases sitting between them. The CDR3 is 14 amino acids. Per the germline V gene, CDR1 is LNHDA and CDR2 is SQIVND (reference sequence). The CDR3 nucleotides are TGTGCCAGTAGTTCACAGGGGAGGCCCTACGAGCAGTACTTC. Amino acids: CASSSQGRPYEQYF.

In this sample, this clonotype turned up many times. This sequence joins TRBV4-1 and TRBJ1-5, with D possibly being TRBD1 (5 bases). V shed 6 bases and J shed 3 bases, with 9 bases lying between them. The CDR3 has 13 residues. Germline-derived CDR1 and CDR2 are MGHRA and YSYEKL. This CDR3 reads CASSQGHNQPQHF. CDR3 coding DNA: TGCGCCAGCAGTCAGGGCCACAATCAGCCCCAGCATTTT.

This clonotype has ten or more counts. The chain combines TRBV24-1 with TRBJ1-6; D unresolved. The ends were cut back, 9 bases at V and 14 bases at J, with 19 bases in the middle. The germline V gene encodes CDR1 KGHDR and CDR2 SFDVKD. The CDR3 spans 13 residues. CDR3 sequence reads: CATPGKKGWSLHF. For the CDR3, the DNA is TGTGCCACCCCTGGGAAGAAGGGCTGGTCCCTCCACTTT.

The CDR3 DNA follows: TGCGCCAGCAGCCTCGAGCGGACCCGCACAGATACGCAGTATTTT. Protein sequence: CASSLERTRTDTQYF. The V call is TRBV4-3, the J call TRBJ2-3, with D maybe TRBD2 (5 bases). With 4 bases removed from V and 1 base from J, the gap between germline ends came to 12 bases. The CDR3 runs to 15 residues. Germline lookup yields CDR1 LGHNA and CDR2 YSLEER.

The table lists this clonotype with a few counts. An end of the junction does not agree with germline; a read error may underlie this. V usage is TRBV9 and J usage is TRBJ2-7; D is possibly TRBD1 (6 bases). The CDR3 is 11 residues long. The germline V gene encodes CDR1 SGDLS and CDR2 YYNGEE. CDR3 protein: CACRYRDEQYF. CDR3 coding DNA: TGTGCCTGCAGGTACAGGGACGAGCAGTACTTC.